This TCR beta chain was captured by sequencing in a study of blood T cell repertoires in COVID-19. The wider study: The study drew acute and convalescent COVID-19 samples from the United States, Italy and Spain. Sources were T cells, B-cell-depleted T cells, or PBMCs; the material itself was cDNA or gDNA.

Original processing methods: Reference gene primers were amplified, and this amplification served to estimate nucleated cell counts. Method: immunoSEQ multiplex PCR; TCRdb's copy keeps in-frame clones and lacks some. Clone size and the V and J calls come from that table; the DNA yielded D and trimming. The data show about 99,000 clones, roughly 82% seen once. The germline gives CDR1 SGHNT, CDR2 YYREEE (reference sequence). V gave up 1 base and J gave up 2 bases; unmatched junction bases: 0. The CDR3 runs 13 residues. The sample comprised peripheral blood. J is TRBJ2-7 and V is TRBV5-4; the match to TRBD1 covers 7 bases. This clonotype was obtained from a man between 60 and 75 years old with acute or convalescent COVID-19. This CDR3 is CASSLRGPYEQYF. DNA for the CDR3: TGTGCCAGCAGCTTGAGGGGGCCCTACGAGCAGTACTTC.